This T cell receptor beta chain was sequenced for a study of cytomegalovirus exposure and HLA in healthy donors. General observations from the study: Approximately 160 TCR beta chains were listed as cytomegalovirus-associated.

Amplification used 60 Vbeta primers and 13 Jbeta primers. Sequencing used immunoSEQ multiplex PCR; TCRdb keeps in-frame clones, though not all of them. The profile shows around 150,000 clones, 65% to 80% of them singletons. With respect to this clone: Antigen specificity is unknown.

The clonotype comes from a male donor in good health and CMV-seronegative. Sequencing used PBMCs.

CDR3 protein: CASRPAGGGTDTQYF. The DNA of the CDR3 is TGTGCCAGTAGGCCAGCGGGAGGGGGCACAGATACGCAGTATTTT. The V call is TRBV19, the J call TRBJ2-3, with 10 bases lining up with TRBD2. CDR3 length: 15 residues. Germline V gene data show CDR1 as LNHDA and CDR2 as SQIVND (reference sequence). V lost 6 bases, J lost 1 base, and 4 bases stayed unmatched.